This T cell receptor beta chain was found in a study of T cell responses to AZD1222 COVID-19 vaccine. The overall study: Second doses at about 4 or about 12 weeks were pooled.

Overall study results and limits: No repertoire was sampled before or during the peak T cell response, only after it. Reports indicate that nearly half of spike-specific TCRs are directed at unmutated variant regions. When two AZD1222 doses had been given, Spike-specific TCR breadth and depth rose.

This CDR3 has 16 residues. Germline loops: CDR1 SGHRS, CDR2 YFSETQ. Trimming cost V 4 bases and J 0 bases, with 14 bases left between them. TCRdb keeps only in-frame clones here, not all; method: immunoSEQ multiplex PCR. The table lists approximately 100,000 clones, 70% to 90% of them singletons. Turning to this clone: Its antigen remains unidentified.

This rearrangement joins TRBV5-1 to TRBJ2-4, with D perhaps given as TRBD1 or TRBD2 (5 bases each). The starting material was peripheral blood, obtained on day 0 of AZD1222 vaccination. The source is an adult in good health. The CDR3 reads CASSRDAKLAKNIQYF. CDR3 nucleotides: TGCGCCAGCAGCCGGGACGCCAAACTAGCCAAAAACATTCAGTACTTC. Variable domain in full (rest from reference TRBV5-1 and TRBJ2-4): KAGVTQTPRYLIKTRGQQVTLSCSPISGHRSVSWYQQTPGQGLQFLFEYFSETQRNKGNFPGRFSGRQFSNSRSEMNVSTLELGDSALYLCASSRDAKLAKNIQYFGAGTRLSVL.